The sequence of this T cell receptor (beta chain) was determined in a study of blood T cell repertoires in COVID-19. Profiled with immunoSEQ multiplex PCR; TCRdb holds only in-frame clones, not every one. The data hold some 150,000 clones, with more than 75% observed a single time. From germline, CDR1 is SGHRS and CDR2 YFSETQ. This CDR3 has 15 residues. Between the trimmed V and J ends, which lost 0 bases and 7 bases, there was a span of 16 bases. The gene calls are TRBV5-1 and TRBJ1-1; perhaps TRBD1 as D (6 bases). The sequence was obtained from a woman between 45 and 65 years old with acute or convalescent COVID-19. The sequencing sample was made of peripheral blood. CDR3 sequence reads: CASSLDLGTHLEAFF. Written as DNA, the CDR3 is TGCGCCAGCAGCTTGGATCTTGGGACACACCTTGAAGCTTTCTTT.